The 6 T cell receptor beta chains below come from one sample, sequenced in a study of CD8 T cells in ankylosing spondylitis. TCRdb fed the 5' RACE reads into MiXCR, producing one record per CDR3 protein. The table includes about 140,000 distinct CDR3 sequences, roughly 6.6% detected once. Sequencing used blood, either unsorted or a sorted T cell fraction (not recorded which). Receptors originate from a female donor with ankylosing spondylitis or in good health (not recorded which).

There are many counts of this clonotype. This chain links TRBV5-5 with TRBJ1-1, with D unclear. Between the trimmed V and J ends, which lost 4 bases and 1 base, there was a span of 11 bases. The germline gives CDR1 SGHKS, CDR2 YYEKEE (reference sequence). The CDR3 is made up of 14 amino acids. The DNA of the CDR3 is TGTGCCAGCAGCCAACGGGATTCGAACACTGAAGCTTTCTTT. It encodes CASSQRDSNTEAFF.

In its sample, this clonotype was seen a few times. The chain has TRBV4-3 and TRBJ2-7; D tentatively reads TRBD1 or TRBD2 (6 bases each). The germline V gene has CDR1 LGHNA and CDR2 YSLEER. Trimming removed 1 base from V and 10 bases from J, with 14 bases in between. The CDR3 extends over 13 amino acids. Here the CDR3 DNA reads TGCGCCAGCAGCCAAGTCGGAGGGACAATTCAGTACTTC. It codes for CASSQVGGTIQYF.

This clonotype appeared many times. The chain couples TRBV5-1 to TRBJ1-2, with 11 bases aligning to TRBD1. This CDR3 has 15 amino acids. CDR1 is SGHRS and CDR2 is YFSETQ in the germline V gene. J was trimmed by 3 bases and V by 4 bases; bases with no gene match: 5. The CDR3 loop reads CASSRGQGGHYGYTF. CDR3 sequence (DNA): TGCGCCAGCAGCAGGGGACAGGGGGGACACTATGGCTACACCTTC.

This clonotype was counted at least ten times. The CDR3 loop reads CASTAKGRGNTEAFF. CDR3 DNA: TGTGCCAGCACCGCCAAGGGGCGCGGAAACACTGAAGCTTTCTTT. The chain employs TRBV7-8 and TRBJ1-1; TRBD1 might be the D (5 bases). The CDR3 is 15 amino acids. Trimming took off 7 bases at V and 2 bases at J, with 17 bases between the two ends. The germline V gene has CDR1 SGHVS and CDR2 FQNEAQ.

This clonotype has at least ten counts. V usage is TRBV3-1 and J usage is TRBJ1-3; no definite D call. The CDR3 contains 14 residues. V lost 1 base to trimming and J lost 4 bases, with 8 bases between them. Germline V gene data show CDR1 as LGHDT and CDR2 as YNNKEL (reference sequence). The CDR3 sequence is CASSQGYSGNTIYF. The CDR3 bases are TGTGCCAGCAGCCAAGGGTACTCCGGAAACACCATATATTTT. The complete variable domain, with remaining parts taken from reference TRBV3-1 and TRBJ1-3, reads DTAVSQTPKYLVTQMGNDKSIKCEQNLGHDTMYWYKQDSKKFLKIMFSYNNKELIINETVPNRFSPKSPDKAHLNLHINSLELGDSAVYFCASSQGYSGNTIYFGEGSWLTVV.

There are many counts of this clonotype. The chain couples TRBV28 to TRBJ1-5; tentatively, D is TRBD1 (6 bases). The CDR3 sequence is 13 residues long. Trimming cost V 2 bases and J 7 bases, with 9 bases left between them. From germline, CDR1 is MDHEN and CDR2 SYDVKM. The CDR3 sequence: CASSLTGRQPQHF. The CDR3 nucleotides are TGTGCCAGCAGTTTAACAGGGAGGCAGCCCCAGCATTTT.